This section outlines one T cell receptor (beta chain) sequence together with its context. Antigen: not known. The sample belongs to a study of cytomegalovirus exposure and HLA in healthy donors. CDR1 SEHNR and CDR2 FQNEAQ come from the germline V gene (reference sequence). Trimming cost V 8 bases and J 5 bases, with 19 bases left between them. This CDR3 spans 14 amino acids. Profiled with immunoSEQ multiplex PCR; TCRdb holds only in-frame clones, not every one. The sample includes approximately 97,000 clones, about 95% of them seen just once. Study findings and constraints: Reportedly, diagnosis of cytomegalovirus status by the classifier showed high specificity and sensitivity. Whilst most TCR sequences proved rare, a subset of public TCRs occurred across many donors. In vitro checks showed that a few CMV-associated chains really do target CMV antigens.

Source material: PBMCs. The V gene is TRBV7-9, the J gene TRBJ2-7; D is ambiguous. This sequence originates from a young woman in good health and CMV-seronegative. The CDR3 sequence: CASSSPLVSNEQYF. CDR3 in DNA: TGTGCCAGCTCCTCCCCGCTAGTATCCAACGAGCAGTACTTC. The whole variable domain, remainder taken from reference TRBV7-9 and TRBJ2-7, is DTGVSQNPRHKITKRGQNVTFRCDPISEHNRLYWYRQTLGQGPEFLTYFQNEAQLEKSRLLSDRFSAERPKGSFSTLEIQRTEQGDSAMYLCASSSPLVSNEQYFGPGTRLTVT.